In this sample, the clone carrying this T cell receptor beta chain turned up once. The data were taken from a study of blood T cell repertoires in COVID-19. Across the study: Sites across the United States, Italy and Spain contributed samples from acute and convalescent COVID-19.

With V trimmed by 4 bases and J by 5 bases, 7 bases remained unmatched. Germline V gene data show CDR1 as SGHRS and CDR2 as YFSETQ. CDR3 size: 15 residues. As originally analysed: By means of reference gene primer amplification, nucleated cell counts were estimated. Repertoires were generated with immunoSEQ multiplex PCR, while TCRdb's copy carries only in-frame clones and drops some. From that table come the V and J calls and clone size; the DNA was used to work out D and trimming. Of roughly 120,000 clones in the sample, 70% to 90% were seen once. The chain couples TRBV5-1 to TRBJ2-5, with 11 bases lining up with TRBD2. Material: peripheral blood. The receptor was isolated from a woman aged 70-85 years who had recovered from COVID-19. The CDR3, as DNA: TGCGCCAGCAGCCAACTAGCGGGAGCCCGTGAGACCCAGTACTTC. Its translation is CASSQLAGARETQYF. Based on the CDR3 plus reference TRBV5-1 and TRBJ2-5, the full variable domain is KAGVTQTPRYLIKTRGQQVTLSCSPISGHRSVSWYQQTPGQGLQFLFEYFSETQRNKGNFPGRFSGRQFSNSRSEMNVSTLELGDSALYLCASSQLAGARETQYFGPGTRLLVL.